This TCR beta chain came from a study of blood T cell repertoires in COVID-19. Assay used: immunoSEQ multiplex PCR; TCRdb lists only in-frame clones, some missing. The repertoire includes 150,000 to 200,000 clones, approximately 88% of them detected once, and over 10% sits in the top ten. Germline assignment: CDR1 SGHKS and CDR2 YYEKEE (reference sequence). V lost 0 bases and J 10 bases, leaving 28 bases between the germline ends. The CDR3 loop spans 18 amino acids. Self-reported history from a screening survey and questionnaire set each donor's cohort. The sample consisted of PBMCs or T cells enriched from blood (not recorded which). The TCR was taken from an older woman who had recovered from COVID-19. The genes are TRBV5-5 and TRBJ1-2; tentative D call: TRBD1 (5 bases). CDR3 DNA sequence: TGTGCCAGCAGCTTGGAGCTGGCCCGGCAGGGCGCCTATAGGTTCTACACCTTC. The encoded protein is CASSLELARQGAYRFYTF.